The 19 T cell receptor beta chains reported below all come from one sample, sequenced in a study of cytomegalovirus exposure and HLA in healthy donors. Researchers ran the PCR with 60 Vbeta and 13 Jbeta primers. Sequenced by immunoSEQ multiplex PCR; TCRdb stores in-frame clones only, minus some. This sample has around 150,000 clones, with around 72% found just once. The sequencing input was PBMCs. The receptor source for this set is a man between 45 and 60 years old in good health and CMV-seronegative.

This clone has a handful of counts. The rearrangement links TRBV19 to TRBJ1-2; unclear D gene. The CDR3 has 15 amino acids. Trimming removed 2 bases from V and 2 bases from J, with 12 bases in between. Germline V lookup: CDR1 LNHDA, CDR2 SQIVND (reference sequence). This chain's CDR3 is CASSITQSGNYGYTF. The CDR3, as DNA: TGTGCCAGTAGTATAACCCAATCGGGAAACTATGGCTACACCTTC.

This sequence joins TRBV18 and TRBJ2-7; the match to TRBD1 covers 9 bases. Germline V CDR1 and CDR2: KGHSH, LQKENI. This CDR3 is built from 15 residues. With 2 bases clipped from V and 5 bases from J, the junction kept 7 bases outside the gene matches. The CDR3 is CASSPFRDRVHEQYF. In nucleotides, the CDR3 is TGTGCCAGCTCACCATTTAGGGACAGGGTCCACGAGCAGTACTTC.

V usage is TRBV6-1 and J usage is TRBJ1-2; no clear D gene. Germline CDR1 and CDR2: MNHNS and SASEGT. V shed 0 bases and J shed 0 bases, with 11 bases lying between them. This CDR3 is 16 amino acids long. CDR3 DNA: TGTGCCAGCAGTGAAGCGCGGGTAGTTTCTAACTATGGCTACACCTTC. Protein sequence: CASSEARVVSNYGYTF.

This rearrangement joins TRBV5-1 to TRBJ1-3; D unclear. CDR3 length equals 15 residues. V was clipped by 1 base and J by 0 bases, with 8 bases between them. Germline V CDR1 and CDR2: SGHRS, YFSETQ. The CDR3 here is CASSLNTFSGNTIYF. The CDR3 DNA is TGCGCCAGCAGCTTGAACACCTTCTCTGGAAACACCATATATTTT. The full variable domain, rest sourced from reference TRBV5-1 and TRBJ1-3, is KAGVTQTPRYLIKTRGQQVTLSCSPISGHRSVSWYQQTPGQGLQFLFEYFSETQRNKGNFPGRFSGRQFSNSRSEMNVSTLELGDSALYLCASSLNTFSGNTIYFGEGSWLTVV.

The chain couples TRBV6-6 to TRBJ2-5, with TRBD1 identical over 8 bases. CDR3 length equals 16 residues. V dropped 2 bases and J dropped 1; count of bases not matched to a gene: 6. Germline CDR1 and CDR2: MNHNY and SVGAGI (reference sequence). The CDR3 is CASSYRTGPLQETQYF. In nucleotides, the CDR3 is TGTGCCAGCAGTTACCGGACAGGGCCCCTCCAAGAGACCCAGTACTTC.

The J gene is TRBJ2-7, the V gene TRBV6-6; 9 nucleotides agree with TRBD1. V shed 7 bases, J shed 4 bases, and the junction held 8 bases outside the gene matches. This CDR3 is built from 14 residues. Germline V gene sequence: CDR1 MNHNY, CDR2 SVGAGI (reference sequence). The CDR3 spells CASTYGQGMYEQYF. In DNA form, the CDR3 reads TGTGCCAGCACCTACGGACAGGGGATGTACGAGCAGTACTTC.

This clone occurred a few times. This chain links TRBV10-1 with TRBJ1-1, with 11 bases that match TRBD1. The trim removed 3 bases at V and 9 bases at J, leaving 15 bases unmatched. Germline-derived CDR1 and CDR2 are WNHNN and SYGVQD (reference sequence). This CDR3 spans 17 amino acids. The CDR3 loop reads CASSDLRTGGMGPKAFF. The CDR3 coding sequence is TGCGCCAGCAGTGACCTACGGACAGGGGGCATGGGGCCTAAAGCTTTCTTT.

The chain uses TRBV29-1 and TRBJ1-2; TRBD1 aligns across 8 bases. V lost 7 bases to trimming and J lost 0 bases; unmatched junction nucleotides: 4. Germline CDR1 SQVTM, CDR2 ANQGSEA. The CDR3 is made up of 13 amino acids. CDR3 protein: CSAGTGTNYGYTF. The CDR3 coding sequence is TGCAGCGCCGGGACAGGAACTAACTATGGCTACACCTTC.

The chain has TRBV11-3 and TRBJ2-1, with D perhaps matching TRBD2 (6 bases). The CDR3 has 14 residues. From germline, CDR1 is SGHNT and CDR2 YENEEA. Trimming took 5 bases from V and 4 from J, leaving 12 bases between them. The CDR3 loop is CASSPYGGYNEQFF. The DNA of the CDR3 is TGTGCCAGCAGCCCATACGGGGGTTACAATGAGCAGTTCTTC. The entire variable domain, with the rest obtained from reference TRBV11-3 and TRBJ2-1, is as follows: EAGVVQSPRYKIIEKKQPVAFWCNPISGHNTLYWYLQNLGQGPELLIRYENEEAVDDSQLPKDRFSAERLKGVDSTLKIQPAELGDSAVYLCASSPYGGYNEQFFGPGTRLTVL.

V usage is TRBV7-3 and J usage is TRBJ2-2; TRBD1 agrees at 9 bases. V lost 5 bases and J lost 6; bases outside the gene matches: 7. From germline, CDR1 is SGHTA and CDR2 FQGTGA. CDR3 length: 15 amino acids. The CDR3 DNA reads TGTGCCAGCAGCCCCGGGACAGGGTGGGCCGGGGAGCTGTTTTTT. Its translation: CASSPGTGWAGELFF.

V usage is TRBV2 and J usage is TRBJ1-2; D not resolved. CDR1 SNHLY and CDR2 FYNNEI come from the germline V gene. The CDR3 runs to 15 residues. Deletions cut 1 base from V and 3 bases from J, with 12 bases between. The CDR3 DNA sequence: TGTGCCAGCAGTGAAGGACACCCCGGGGACTATGGCTACACCTTC. This codes for CASSEGHPGDYGYTF.

The chain carries TRBV9 and TRBJ1-1; a possible D gene is TRBD1 (6 bases). V shed 3 bases and J shed 0 bases, with 12 bases lying between them. The CDR3 extends over 15 amino acids. Germline CDR1 reads SGDLS; CDR2 reads YYNGEE. CDR3 residues: CASSERGFMNTEAFF. CDR3 nucleotide sequence: TGTGCCAGCAGCGAGAGGGGGTTCATGAACACTGAAGCTTTCTTT.

This clone occurred once. The chain couples TRBV7-2 to TRBJ2-1; TRBD2 agrees at 7 bases. Per the germline V gene, CDR1 is SGHTA and CDR2 is FQGNSA. Unmatched junction bases numbered 8, after V lost 5 bases and J lost 7 bases. The CDR3 consists of 14 residues. The CDR3 region has the DNA TGTGCCAGCAGCCAGGGACTACCCCCAAATGAGCAGTTCTTC. Amino acids: CASSQGLPPNEQFF. Full variable domain (missing parts from reference TRBV7-2 and TRBJ2-1): GAGVSQSPSNKVTEKGKDVELRCDPISGHTALYWYRQSLGQGLEFLIYFQGNSAPDKSGLPSDRFSAERTGGSVSTLTIQRTQQEDSAVYLCASSQGLPPNEQFFGPGTRLTVL.

The chain employs TRBV28 and TRBJ2-7; TRBD1 might be the D (5 bases). Per germline, CDR1 MDHEN and CDR2 SYDVKM. V lost 5 bases to trimming and J lost 3 bases, with 17 bases between them. The CDR3 spans 15 residues. This CDR3 is CASSPRQYPIYEQYF. The CDR3 DNA follows: TGTGCCAGCAGTCCCCGACAGTATCCAATCTACGAGCAGTACTTC.

The chain is built from TRBV19 and TRBJ2-5, with 9 bases that match TRBD1. V gave up 7 bases and J gave up 5 bases; unmatched junction bases: 2. The CDR3 spans 12 residues. Germline V gives CDR1 LNHDA, CDR2 SQIVND (reference sequence). The chain's CDR3 is CASIGTGETQYF. CDR3 bases: TGTGCCAGTATAGGGACAGGGGAGACCCAGTACTTC.

This clone was detected a few times. This chain connects TRBV28 to TRBJ2-6; a possible D gene is TRBD1 (6 bases). CDR1 MDHEN and CDR2 SYDVKM come from the germline V gene. The V and J ends lost 2 bases and 3 bases respectively, with 14 bases between them. This CDR3 region has 17 residues. CDR3 DNA: TGTGCCAGCAGTTTAGGGGGCGGTTTCGGTGGGGCCAACGTCCTGACTTTC. Its protein product is CASSLGGGFGGANVLTF.

This chain connects TRBV28 to TRBJ1-4, with D possibly TRBD1 on 6 matching bases. The V end lost 8 bases, the J end lost 0 bases, and 10 bases lay between the germline ends. The germline V gene encodes CDR1 MDHEN and CDR2 SYDVKM. CDR3 length equals 14 residues. CDR3 in amino acids: CASWPGATNEKLFF. As DNA, the CDR3 is TGTGCCAGCTGGCCAGGGGCAACTAATGAAAAACTGTTTTTT. Full variable domain (missing parts from reference TRBV28 and TRBJ1-4): DVKVTQSSRYLVKRTGEKVFLECVQDMDHENMFWYRQDPGLGLRLIYFSYDVKMKEKGDIPEGYSVSREKKERFSLILESASTNQTSMYLCASWPGATNEKLFFGSGTQLSVL.

CDR3 bases: TGTGCCAGCAGCTTAGGCGGGACGTGGAATTCACCCCTCCACTTT. Translating it yields CASSLGGTWNSPLHF. The chain employs TRBV11-2 and TRBJ1-6, with D possibly being TRBD1 (5 bases). CDR1 is SGHAT and CDR2 is FQNNGV in the germline V gene. This CDR3 has 15 residues. V dropped 1 base and J dropped 7 bases, with 11 bases sitting between them.

V is TRBV27 and J is TRBJ1-1; TRBD1 is a possible D gene (5 bases). The CDR3 loop spans 14 amino acids. V lost 3 bases, J lost 1 base, and 9 bases lay in between. The germline V gene has CDR1 MNHEY and CDR2 SMNVEV (reference sequence). In DNA form, the CDR3 reads TGTGCCAGCAGTTTGGGCCAGGGGAACACTGAAGCTTTCTTT. This sequence encodes CASSLGQGNTEAFF.